The 17 T cell receptor beta chains below come from one sample, sequenced in a study of cytomegalovirus exposure and HLA in healthy donors. PCR primers comprised 60 Vbeta and 13 Jbeta primers. TCRdb's copy holds only in-frame clones and misses some; the assay was immunoSEQ multiplex PCR. The sample consists of approximately 150,000 clones, 65% to 85% of them appearing once. Sequencing was performed on PBMCs. The receptors were gathered from a woman in her thirties or forties in good health and CMV-seropositive.

This rearrangement joins TRBV7-9 to TRBJ2-5, with 7 positions matching TRBD1. V dropped 5 bases and J dropped 5; count of bases not matched to a gene: 17. The germline CDR1 and CDR2 sequences are SEHNR and FQNEAQ (reference sequence). This CDR3 spans 17 amino acids. The CDR3 reads CASSLKGAGPFVETQYF. CDR3 in DNA: TGTGCCAGCAGCCTCAAGGGGGCAGGCCCCTTTGTGGAGACCCAGTACTTC.

In this sample, this clone turned up once. The rearrangement links TRBV7-2 to TRBJ2-7; weak D call: TRBD1 (7 bases). Germline CDR1 reads SGHTA; CDR2 reads FQGNSA. V dropped 5 bases and J dropped 7 bases, with 18 bases sitting between them. There are 14 residues in the CDR3. The CDR3 DNA sequence: TGTGCCAGCAGCGGGGGGTACAGGGGTAGGGAGCAGTACTTC. Amino acid sequence: CASSGGYRGREQYF.

The rearrangement uses TRBV10-3 and TRBJ2-2; 8 nucleotides align to TRBD1. Germline CDR1 and CDR2: ENHRY and SYGVKD. The V and J ends lost 7 bases and 1 base, in that order; junction bases with no gene match: 5. This CDR3 is built from 15 residues. CDR3 in amino acids: CAIKKTGGNTGELFF. CDR3 coding DNA: TGTGCCATCAAAAAAACAGGGGGGAACACCGGGGAGCTGTTTTTT.

This clone was observed a handful of times. The chain carries TRBV11-2 and TRBJ2-7; the match to TRBD1 covers 8 bases. This CDR3 contains 15 residues. Trimming took 5 bases from V and 6 from J; bases not matched to a gene: 12. CDR1 is SGHAT, CDR2 FQNNGV, per germline. CDR3 DNA: TGTGCCAGCAGCCTTATGGGACAGGCAACGAGCGAGCAGTACTTC. This translates into CASSLMGQATSEQYF.

This chain connects TRBV5-1 to TRBJ2-3; perhaps TRBD1 as D (6 bases). The CDR3 contains 14 residues. V lost 0 bases and J 3 bases, leaving 8 bases between the germline ends. Per the germline V gene, CDR1 is SGHRS and CDR2 is YFSETQ. CDR3 nucleotides: TGCGCCAGCAGCTTGGAGGACAGAACAGATACGCAGTATTTT. Translated, it gives CASSLEDRTDTQYF.

The chain has TRBV7-6 and TRBJ1-5, with D maybe TRBD1 (6 bases). The V gene's germline CDR1 is SGHVS and CDR2 FNYEAQ. Trimming removed 8 bases from V and 1 base from J, with 15 bases in between. The CDR3 length is 15 residues. The CDR3 DNA reads TGTGCCAGCCCCTTATCGGGGGGCAGCAATCAGCCCCAGCATTTT. Translating it yields CASPLSGGSNQPQHF. Looking up the rest from reference TRBV7-6 and TRBJ1-5 gives the full variable domain: GAGVSQSPRYKVTKRGQDVALRCDPISGHVSLYWYRQALGQGPEFLTYFNYEAQQDKSGLPNDRFSAERPEGSISTLTIQRTEQRDSAMYRCASPLSGGSNQPQHFGDGTRLSIL.

This clone was counted a single time. The chain employs TRBV9 and TRBJ2-7, with 11 bases matching TRBD1. V dropped 4 bases and J dropped 2; count of bases not matched to a gene: 5. This CDR3 region has 15 residues. Germline values: CDR1 SGDLS, CDR2 YYNGEE. CDR3 in amino acids: CASSLRGQGAYEQYF. In DNA form, the CDR3 reads TGTGCCAGCAGCCTCCGGGGACAGGGGGCCTACGAGCAGTACTTC.

This chain links TRBV7-9 with TRBJ1-5, with D tentatively TRBD1 (6 bases). The V end was cut by 4 bases, the J end by 5 bases, with 9 bases between. The germline CDR1 and CDR2 sequences are SEHNR and FQNEAQ (reference sequence). The length of the CDR3 is 13 residues. Written as DNA, the CDR3 is TGTGCCAGCAGCTCTTACAGGGATCAGCCCCAGCATTTT. Its translation: CASSSYRDQPQHF.

In the case of this clone: This specimen includes other DNA sequences encoding the same CDR3. J is TRBJ1-3 and V is TRBV2; the D gene is possibly TRBD1 (5 bases). Trimming took 0 bases from V and 0 from J, leaving 9 bases between them. The germline V gene encodes CDR1 SNHLY and CDR2 FYNNEI. The CDR3 totals 16 residues. This CDR3 reads CASSEAQGTSGNTIYF. The CDR3 nucleotides read TGTGCCAGCAGTGAAGCCCAGGGAACCTCTGGAAACACCATATATTTT.

This chain connects TRBV4-1 to TRBJ2-1; TRBD2 matches 8 bases. V was clipped by 4 bases and J by 2 bases; unmatched bases: 13. Germline CDR1 reads MGHRA; CDR2 reads YSYEKL. This CDR3 spans 18 amino acids. The CDR3 region is CASSPRLGTGGTYNEQFF. CDR3 nucleotides: TGCGCCAGCAGCCCCCGACTGGGGACGGGAGGGACCTACAATGAGCAGTTCTTC.

The chain's CDR3 is CASSYSEINTEAFF. The CDR3 DNA reads TGTGCCAGCAGTTACTCCGAGATTAACACTGAAGCTTTCTTT. V and J are TRBV6-6 and TRBJ1-1; D is unresolved. This CDR3 has 14 amino acids. V was shortened by 0 bases and J by 2 bases, with 7 bases between the two germline ends. Germline assignment: CDR1 MNHNY and CDR2 SVGAGI (reference sequence).

This clone was seen a few times. V is TRBV9 and J is TRBJ2-2; D might be TRBD2 (6 bases). The CDR3 runs 15 residues. Looked up from germline, CDR1 is SGDLS and CDR2 is YYNGEE. V dropped 4 bases and J dropped 4 bases, with 14 bases sitting between them. DNA for the CDR3: TGTGCCAGCAGCCCCGGGACTCTATCCACCGGGGAGCTGTTTTTT. This sequence encodes CASSPGTLSTGELFF. Drawing the rest from reference TRBV9 and TRBJ2-2, the complete variable domain is DSGVTQTPKHLITATGQRVTLRCSPRSGDLSVYWYQQSLDQGLQFLIQYYNGEERAKGNILERFSAQQFPDLHSELNLSSLELGDSALYFCASSPGTLSTGELFFGEGSRLTVL.

V gene TRBV5-1 combines with J gene TRBJ2-7, with TRBD2 matching over 8 bases. The CDR3 totals 17 residues. The germline V gene encodes CDR1 SGHRS and CDR2 YFSETQ. J gave up 5 bases and V 2 bases, and 15 bases lay outside the gene matches. This CDR3 is CASSFTPRGGLPHEQYF. The CDR3 bases are TGCGCCAGCAGCTTTACCCCTCGGGGGGGGCTCCCCCACGAGCAGTACTTC.

The rearrangement joins TRBV7-9 to TRBJ2-1; 9 bases align to TRBD2. With 1 base clipped from V and 12 bases from J, the junction kept 1 base outside the gene matches. This CDR3 is 12 amino acids long. Germline assignment: CDR1 SEHNR and CDR2 FQNEAQ (reference sequence). The DNA of the CDR3 is TGTGCCAGCAGCTTAGAAGCGGGGGGGCAGTTCTTC. It translates to CASSLEAGGQFF.

The rearrangement links TRBV7-3 to TRBJ1-1, with 8 bases aligning to TRBD1. V lost 5 bases, J lost 5 bases, and 4 bases stayed unmatched. Germline CDR1 is SGHTA and CDR2 is FQGTGA. This CDR3 has 13 residues. Here the CDR3 reads CASSPTGGTEAFF. The CDR3 DNA reads as TGTGCCAGCAGCCCAACAGGGGGAACTGAAGCTTTCTTT.

This chain links TRBV19 with TRBJ1-4; no clear D. The CDR3 length is 15 residues. V lost 0 bases to trimming and J lost 7 bases, with 12 bases between them. The germline gives CDR1 LNHDA, CDR2 SQIVND (reference sequence). This chain's CDR3 is CASSIEWLRFEKLFF. CDR3 nucleotide sequence: TGTGCCAGTAGTATAGAATGGTTGAGATTTGAAAAACTGTTTTTT.

In its sample, this clone was seen a few times. The chain recombines TRBV7-2 with TRBJ2-2; TRBD1 matches at 7 bases. CDR3 length equals 15 residues. Germline CDR1 and CDR2: SGHTA and FQGNSA. V was clipped by 3 bases and J by 5 bases; unmatched bases: 6. The CDR3 DNA sequence: TGTGCCAGCAGCTTTCGCCGACAGGGAACCGGGGAGCTGTTTTTT. It translates to CASSFRRQGTGELFF. The full variable domain, in which reference TRBV7-2 and TRBJ2-2 provide the parts outside the CDR3, is GAGVSQSPSNKVTEKGKDVELRCDPISGHTALYWYRQSLGQGLEFLIYFQGNSAPDKSGLPSDRFSAERTGGSVSTLTIQRTQQEDSAVYLCASSFRRQGTGELFFGEGSRLTVL.